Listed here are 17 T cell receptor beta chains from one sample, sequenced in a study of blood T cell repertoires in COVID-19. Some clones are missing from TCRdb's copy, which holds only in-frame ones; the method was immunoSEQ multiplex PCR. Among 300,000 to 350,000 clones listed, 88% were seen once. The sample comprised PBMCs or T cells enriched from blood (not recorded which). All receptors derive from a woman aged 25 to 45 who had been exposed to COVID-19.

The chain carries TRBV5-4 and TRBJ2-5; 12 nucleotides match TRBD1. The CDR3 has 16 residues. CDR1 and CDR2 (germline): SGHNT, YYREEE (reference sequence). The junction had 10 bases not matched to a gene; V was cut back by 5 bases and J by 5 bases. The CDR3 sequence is CASRDGDRGRRETQYF. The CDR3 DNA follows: TGTGCCAGCAGGGACGGGGACAGGGGGCGCAGGGAGACCCAGTACTTC. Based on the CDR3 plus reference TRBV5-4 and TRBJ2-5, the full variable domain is ETGVTQSPTHLIKTRGQQVTLRCSSQSGHNTVSWYQQALGQGPQFIFQYYREEENGRGNFPPRFSGLQFPNYSSELNVNALELDDSALYLCASRDGDRGRRETQYFGPGTRLLVL.

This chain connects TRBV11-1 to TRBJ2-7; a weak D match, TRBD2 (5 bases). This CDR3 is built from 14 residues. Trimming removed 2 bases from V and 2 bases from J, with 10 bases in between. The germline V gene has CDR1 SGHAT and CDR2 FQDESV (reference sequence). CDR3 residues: CASSLNSGPYEQYF. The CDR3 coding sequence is TGTGCCAGCAGCTTAAACAGCGGCCCCTACGAGCAGTACTTC.

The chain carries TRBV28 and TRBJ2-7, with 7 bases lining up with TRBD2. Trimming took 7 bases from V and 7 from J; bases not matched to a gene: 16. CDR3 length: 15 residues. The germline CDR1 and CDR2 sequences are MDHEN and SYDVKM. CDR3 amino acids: CASTPPLGGIGEQYF. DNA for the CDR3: TGTGCCAGCACCCCACCTCTGGGAGGGATTGGGGAGCAGTACTTC. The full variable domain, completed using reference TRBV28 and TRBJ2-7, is DVKVTQSSRYLVKRTGEKVFLECVQDMDHENMFWYRQDPGLGLRLIYFSYDVKMKEKGDIPEGYSVSREKKERFSLILESASTNQTSMYLCASTPPLGGIGEQYFGPGTRLTVT.

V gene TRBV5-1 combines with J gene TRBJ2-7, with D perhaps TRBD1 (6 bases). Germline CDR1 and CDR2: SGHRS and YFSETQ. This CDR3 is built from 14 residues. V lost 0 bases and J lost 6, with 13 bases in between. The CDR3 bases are TGCGCCAGCAGCTTGGGGGCAGGGGCAGTCGAGCAGTACTTC. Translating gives CASSLGAGAVEQYF.

The CDR3, as DNA: TGTGCCAGCAGCGGAGGGGCAGGGGAGTCCTACGAGCAGTACTTC. Its protein product is CASSGGAGESYEQYF. The chain uses TRBV9 and TRBJ2-7; possible D gene TRBD1, 6 bases. V was cut by 3 bases and J by 1 base, with 14 bases left in between. The CDR3 consists of 15 residues. From germline, CDR1 is SGDLS and CDR2 YYNGEE. Filled out from reference TRBV9 and TRBJ2-7, the complete variable domain reads DSGVTQTPKHLITATGQRVTLRCSPRSGDLSVYWYQQSLDQGLQFLIQYYNGEERAKGNILERFSAQQFPDLHSELNLSSLELGDSALYFCASSGGAGESYEQYFGPGTRLTVT.

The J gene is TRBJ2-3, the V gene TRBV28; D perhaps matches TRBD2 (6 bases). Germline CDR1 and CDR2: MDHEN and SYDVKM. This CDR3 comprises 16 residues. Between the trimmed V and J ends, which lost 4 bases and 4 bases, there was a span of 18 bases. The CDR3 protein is CASSSSRGPPADTQYF. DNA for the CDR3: TGTGCCAGCAGTTCCTCGCGGGGACCCCCCGCAGATACGCAGTATTTT. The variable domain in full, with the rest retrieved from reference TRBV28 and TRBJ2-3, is DVKVTQSSRYLVKRTGEKVFLECVQDMDHENMFWYRQDPGLGLRLIYFSYDVKMKEKGDIPEGYSVSREKKERFSLILESASTNQTSMYLCASSSSRGPPADTQYFGPGTRLTVL.

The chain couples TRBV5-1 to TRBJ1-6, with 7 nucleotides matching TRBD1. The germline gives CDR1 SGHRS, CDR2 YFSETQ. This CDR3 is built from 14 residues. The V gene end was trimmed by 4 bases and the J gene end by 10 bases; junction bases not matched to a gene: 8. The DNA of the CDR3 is TGCGCCAGCAGCGTGGGACAGACCGAGTCACCCCTCCACTTT. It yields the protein CASSVGQTESPLHF.

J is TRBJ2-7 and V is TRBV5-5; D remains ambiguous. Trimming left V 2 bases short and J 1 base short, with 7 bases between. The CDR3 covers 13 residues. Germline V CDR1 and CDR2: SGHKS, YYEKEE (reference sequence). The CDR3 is CASSFMQSYEQYF. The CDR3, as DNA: TGTGCCAGCAGCTTCATGCAGTCCTACGAGCAGTACTTC.

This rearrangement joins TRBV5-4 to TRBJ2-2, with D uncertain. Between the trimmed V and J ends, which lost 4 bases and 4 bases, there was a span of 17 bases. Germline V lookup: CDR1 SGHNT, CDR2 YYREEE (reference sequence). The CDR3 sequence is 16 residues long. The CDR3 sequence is CASSRKPTELTGELFF. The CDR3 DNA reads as TGTGCCAGCAGCCGTAAGCCCACTGAGCTCACCGGGGAGCTGTTTTTT.

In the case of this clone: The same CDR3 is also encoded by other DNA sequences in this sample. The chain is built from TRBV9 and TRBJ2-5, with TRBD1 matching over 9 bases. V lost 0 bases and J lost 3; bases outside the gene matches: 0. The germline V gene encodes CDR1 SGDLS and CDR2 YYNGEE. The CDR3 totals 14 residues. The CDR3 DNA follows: TGTGCCAGCAGCGTAGGACAGGGGGAAGAGACCCAGTACTTC. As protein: CASSVGQGEETQYF.

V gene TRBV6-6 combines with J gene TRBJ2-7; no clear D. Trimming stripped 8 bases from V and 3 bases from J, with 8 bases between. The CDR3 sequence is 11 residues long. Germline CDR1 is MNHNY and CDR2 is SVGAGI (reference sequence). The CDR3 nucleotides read TGTGCCAGCGGGCCCCACTACGAGCAGTACTTC. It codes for CASGPHYEQYF.

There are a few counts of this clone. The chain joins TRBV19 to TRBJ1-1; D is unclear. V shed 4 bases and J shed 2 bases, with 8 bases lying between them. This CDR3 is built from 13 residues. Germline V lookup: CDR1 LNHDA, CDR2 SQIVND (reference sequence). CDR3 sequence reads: CASSTGFNTEAFF. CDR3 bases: TGTGCCAGTAGTACGGGATTTAACACTGAAGCTTTCTTT. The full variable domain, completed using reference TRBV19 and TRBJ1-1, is DGGITQSPKYLFRKEGQNVTLSCEQNLNHDAMYWYRQDPGQGLRLIYYSQIVNDFQKGDIAEGYSVSREKKESFPLTVTSAQKNPTAFYLCASSTGFNTEAFFGQGTRLTVV.

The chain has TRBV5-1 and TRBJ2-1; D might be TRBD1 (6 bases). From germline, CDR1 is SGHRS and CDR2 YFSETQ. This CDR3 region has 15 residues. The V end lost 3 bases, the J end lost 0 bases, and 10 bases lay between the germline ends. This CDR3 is CASSSDSSSYNEQFF. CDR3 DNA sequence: TGCGCCAGCAGCTCGGACAGCAGCTCCTACAATGAGCAGTTCTTC.

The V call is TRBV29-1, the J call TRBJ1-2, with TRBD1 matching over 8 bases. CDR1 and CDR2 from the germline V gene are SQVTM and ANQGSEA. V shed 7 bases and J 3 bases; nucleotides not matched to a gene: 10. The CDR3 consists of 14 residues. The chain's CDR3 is CSAPRAGGDYGYTF. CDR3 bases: TGCAGCGCCCCCCGGGCAGGGGGCGACTATGGCTACACCTTC. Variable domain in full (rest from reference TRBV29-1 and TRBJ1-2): SAVISQKPSRDICQRGTSLTIQCQVDSQVTMMFWYRQQPGQSLTLIATANQGSEATYESGFVIDKFPISRPNLTFSTLTVSNMSPEDSSIYLCSAPRAGGDYGYTFGSGTRLTVV.

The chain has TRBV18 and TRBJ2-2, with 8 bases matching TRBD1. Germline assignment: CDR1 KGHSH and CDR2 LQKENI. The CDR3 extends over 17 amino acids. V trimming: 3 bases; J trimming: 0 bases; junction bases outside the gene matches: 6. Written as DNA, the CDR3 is TGTGCCAGCTCACCGGACAGGGCTCGCGCGAACACCGGGGAGCTGTTTTTT. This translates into CASSPDRARANTGELFF.

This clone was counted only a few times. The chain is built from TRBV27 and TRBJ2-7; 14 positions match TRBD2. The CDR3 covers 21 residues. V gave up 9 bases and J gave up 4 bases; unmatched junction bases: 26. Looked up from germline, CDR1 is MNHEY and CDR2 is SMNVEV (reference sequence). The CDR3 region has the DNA TGTGCCAGATCGACAGGGCCACCGATGGGACTAGCGGGAGCCTTGGGATACGAGCAGTACTTC. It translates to CARSTGPPMGLAGALGYEQYF.

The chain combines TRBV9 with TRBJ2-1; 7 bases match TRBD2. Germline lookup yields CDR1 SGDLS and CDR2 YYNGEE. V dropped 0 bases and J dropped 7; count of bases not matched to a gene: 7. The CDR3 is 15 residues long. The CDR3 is CASSVGAGRGNEQFF. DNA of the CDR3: TGTGCCAGCAGCGTAGGGGCAGGGCGGGGGAATGAGCAGTTCTTC.